This TCR beta chain was found in a study of blood T cell repertoires in COVID-19. Original methodology: Scientists estimated how many nucleated cells there were by amplifying reference gene primers. The assay was immunoSEQ multiplex PCR, and TCRdb's table has in-frame clones only and misses some. D and trimming come from the DNA, and the V and J calls and clone size come from that table. Of around 67,000 clones in the sample, 91% were seen once. This sequence originates from a human donor in a cohort sampled during active COVID-19. Sequencing was performed on peripheral blood.

The CDR3 spells CASSPPHSPEQYF. CDR3 nucleotides: TGTGCCAGCTCACCACCTCACAGCCCCGAGCAGTACTTC. The chain joins TRBV18 to TRBJ2-7; D is ambiguous. This CDR3 has 13 residues. V gave up 0 bases and J gave up 6 bases, with 9 bases separating them. From germline, CDR1 is KGHSH and CDR2 LQKENI.